Here is one T cell receptor (beta chain) with its context. This specimen belongs to a study of blood T cell repertoires in COVID-19. On the study more broadly: The samples span acute and convalescent COVID-19 from the United States, Italy and Spain.

As handled by the study authors: Amplifying reference gene primers gave estimates of nucleated cell counts. The data were produced by immunoSEQ multiplex PCR, yet TCRdb's version contains in-frame clones alone and is incomplete. V, J and clone size were drawn from that table, and D and trimming were deduced from the DNA. The table shows under 200,000 clones, with about 85% occurring only once. The V segment lost 0 bases and the J segment 8 bases; nucleotides outside the gene matches: 3. In germline, CDR1 is SGHRS, CDR2 YFSETQ. The CDR3 contains 14 residues. Enrollment of patients from Seattle took place during active infection, with longitudinal follow-up.

The gene calls are TRBV5-1 and TRBJ1-4; 8 bases map to TRBD1. This clonotype originated in a woman aged 50 to 65 with COVID-19, enrolled during active disease. The sequencing sample was made of peripheral blood. The CDR3 bases are TGCGCCAGCAGCTTGGGGACAGGGTTGGAAAAACTGTTTTTT. Amino acids: CASSLGTGLEKLFF.